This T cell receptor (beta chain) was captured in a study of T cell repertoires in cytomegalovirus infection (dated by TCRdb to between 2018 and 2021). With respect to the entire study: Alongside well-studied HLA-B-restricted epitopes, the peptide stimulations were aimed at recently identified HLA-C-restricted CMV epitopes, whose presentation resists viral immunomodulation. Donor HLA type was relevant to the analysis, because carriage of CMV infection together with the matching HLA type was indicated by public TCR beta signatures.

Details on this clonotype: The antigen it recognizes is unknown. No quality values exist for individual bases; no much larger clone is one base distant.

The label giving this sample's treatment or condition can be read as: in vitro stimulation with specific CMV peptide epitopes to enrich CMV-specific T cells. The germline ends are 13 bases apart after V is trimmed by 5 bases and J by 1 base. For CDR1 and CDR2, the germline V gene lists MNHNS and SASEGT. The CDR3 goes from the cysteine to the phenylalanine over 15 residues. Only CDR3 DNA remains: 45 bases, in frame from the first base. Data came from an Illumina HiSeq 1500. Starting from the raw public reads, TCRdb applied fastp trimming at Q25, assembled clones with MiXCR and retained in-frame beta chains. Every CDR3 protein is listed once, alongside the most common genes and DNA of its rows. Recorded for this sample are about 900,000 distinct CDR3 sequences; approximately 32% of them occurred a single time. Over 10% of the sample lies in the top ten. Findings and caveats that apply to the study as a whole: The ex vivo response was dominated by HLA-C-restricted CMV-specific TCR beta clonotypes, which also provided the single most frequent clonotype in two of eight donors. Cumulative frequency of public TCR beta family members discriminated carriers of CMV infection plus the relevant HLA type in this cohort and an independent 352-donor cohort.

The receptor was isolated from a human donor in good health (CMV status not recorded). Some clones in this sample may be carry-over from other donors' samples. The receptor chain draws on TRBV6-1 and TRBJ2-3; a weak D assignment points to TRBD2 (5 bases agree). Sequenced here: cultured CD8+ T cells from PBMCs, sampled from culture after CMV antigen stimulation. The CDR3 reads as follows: CASSHGGSRTDTQYF. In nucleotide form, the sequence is TGTGCCAGCAGTCACGGCGGGTCCCGCACAGATACGCAGTATTTT.